This T cell receptor (beta chain) derives from a study of control samples from healthy donors and cancer patients. TCRdb's copy holds only in-frame clones and misses some; the assay was immunoSEQ multiplex PCR. Counted here are about 150,000 clones, approximately 94% occurring once; the ten biggest clones make up roughly 5.7%. This CDR3 region has 14 residues. The V end lost 0 bases, the J end lost 8 bases, and 13 bases lay between the germline ends. CDR1 and CDR2 from the germline V gene are MNHEY and SVGAGI. The sample was blood. The chain employs TRBV6-5 and TRBJ1-2, with a tentative D call TRBD1 (5 bases). The receptor was isolated from a man younger than 35 in good health. CDR3 region: CASSYSRISGGYTF. Written as DNA, the CDR3 is TGTGCCAGCAGTTACTCGAGGATTTCAGGGGGCTACACCTTC.